This T cell receptor beta chain was sequenced during a study of T cells expressing NK-cell markers. TCRdb processed the 5' RACE reads again and assigns one entry to each CDR3 protein, with no DNA. This specimen shows a few hundred thousand distinct CDR3 sequences; the ten leading clones hold around 1.4%. Study conclusions and caveats: In a group of 5 or 6 donors, dominant NKG2C+ clonotypes represented 1.0-7.0% of CD8+ T cells.

As concerns this clonotype: The antigen is not known.

Sequenced input: blood T cells: a sorted CD56 or NKG2C T cell subset, CD4+ or CD8+ T cells, or bulk PBMC T cells (not recorded which). The sequence was obtained from a woman aged 45 to 65 in good health.

This CDR3 reads CASSFGQGTVYGYTF. This chain joins TRBV7-9 and TRBJ1-2; there is no DNA to check the TCRdb D call of TRBD1. The CDR3 is 15 residues long. Germline V CDR1 and CDR2: SEHNR, FQNEAQ (reference sequence).